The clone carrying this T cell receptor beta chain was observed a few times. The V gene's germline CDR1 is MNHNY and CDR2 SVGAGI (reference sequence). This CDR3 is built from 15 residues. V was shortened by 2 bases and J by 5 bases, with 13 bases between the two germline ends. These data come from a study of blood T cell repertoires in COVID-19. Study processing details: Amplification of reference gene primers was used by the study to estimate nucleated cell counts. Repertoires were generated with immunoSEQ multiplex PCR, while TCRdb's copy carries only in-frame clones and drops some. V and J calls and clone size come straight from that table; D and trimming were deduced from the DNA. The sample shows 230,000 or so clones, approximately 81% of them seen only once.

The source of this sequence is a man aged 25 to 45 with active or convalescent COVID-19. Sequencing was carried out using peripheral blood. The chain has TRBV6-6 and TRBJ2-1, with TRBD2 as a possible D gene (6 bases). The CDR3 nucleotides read TGTGCCAGCAGTTACGGGCGGGATTGGGACAATGAGCAGTTCTTC. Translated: CASSYGRDWDNEQFF.